This T cell receptor beta chain appears in the sequencing data of a study of blood T cell repertoires in COVID-19. Overall study context: PBMCs, B-cell-depleted T cells, or T cells provided the cDNA or gDNA that made up the material.

Germline V gene sequence: CDR1 SGHTA, CDR2 FQGNSA. V lost 3 bases and J lost 4, with 9 bases in between. The CDR3 has 13 amino acids. As processed by the authors: Amplification of reference gene primers provided the estimated nucleated cell counts. TCRdb's copy holds only in-frame clones and misses some; the assay was immunoSEQ multiplex PCR. V, J and clone size reflect that table, while D and trimming were determined from the DNA. The table records approximately 220,000 clones, 82% of them present only once. The sequencing sample was made of peripheral blood. The chain links TRBV7-2 to TRBJ2-5; perhaps TRBD2 as D (6 bases). This receptor was taken from a woman between 65 and 79 years old with acute or convalescent COVID-19. CDR3 amino acids: CASSFGGAETQYF. CDR3 in DNA: TGTGCCAGCAGCTTCGGCGGGGCAGAGACCCAGTACTTC.